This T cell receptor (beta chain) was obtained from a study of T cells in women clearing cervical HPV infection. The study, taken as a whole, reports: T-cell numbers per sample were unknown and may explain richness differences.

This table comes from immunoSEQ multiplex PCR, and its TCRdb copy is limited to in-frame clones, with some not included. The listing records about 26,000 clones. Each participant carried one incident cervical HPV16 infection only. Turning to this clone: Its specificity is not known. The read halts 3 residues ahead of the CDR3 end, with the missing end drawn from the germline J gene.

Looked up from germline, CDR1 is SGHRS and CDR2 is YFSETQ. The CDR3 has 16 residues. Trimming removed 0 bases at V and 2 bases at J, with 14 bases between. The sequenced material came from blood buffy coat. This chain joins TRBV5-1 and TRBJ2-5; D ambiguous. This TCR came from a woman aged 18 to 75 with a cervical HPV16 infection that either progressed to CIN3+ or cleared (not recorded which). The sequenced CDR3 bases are TGCGCCAGCAGCTTGGGCCCTTCTGCGGATCAAGAGACC. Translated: CASSLGPSADQET. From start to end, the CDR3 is CASSLGPSADQETQYF.